The subject of this entry is one T cell receptor beta chain. This entry comes from a study of cytomegalovirus exposure and HLA in healthy donors. PCR employed 60 Vbeta and 13 Jbeta primers. Sequencing was performed with immunoSEQ multiplex PCR; in TCRdb, only in-frame clones are kept and a portion is missing. The table records approximately 120,000 clones, roughly 76% of them present only once. The V segment lost 8 bases and the J segment 2 bases; nucleotides outside the gene matches: 7. Germline V gene sequence: CDR1 LNHNV, CDR2 YYDKDF (reference sequence). CDR3 length: 15 amino acids. The receptor comes from a woman in her forties or fifties in good health and CMV-seronegative. This chain joins TRBV15 and TRBJ2-3; 10 nucleotides line up with TRBD2. Sequenced sample: PBMCs. The CDR3 loop is CATQSGRGFTDTQYF. The CDR3 nucleotides read TGTGCCACCCAGAGCGGGAGGGGTTTCACAGATACGCAGTATTTT.